This TCR beta chain was documented in a study of T cells in localized non-small cell lung cancer. This table comes from immunoSEQ multiplex PCR, and its TCRdb copy is limited to in-frame clones, with some not included. The sample has a few thousand clones, about 17% seen once. Overall study findings and caveats: Uninvolved adjacent lung, not tumor, had the highest T cell clonality. Heterogeneity stays possible, as sequencing covered only one tumor region. Longer survival (overall) was linked to higher T cell density in blood. For the top 100 tumor clones, a median roughly 55 also appeared in adjacent lung.

V gave up 2 bases and J gave up 0 bases; unmatched junction bases: 9. CDR3 length: 17 residues. The V gene's germline CDR1 is MNHGY and CDR2 SAAAGT. This clone was observed a few times. What it binds is not known. This specimen was lung tumor tissue, taken before any cancer treatment. The chain recombines TRBV6-8 with TRBJ2-7, with 8 bases aligning to TRBD2. The TCR comes from a woman aged 40 to 75 with stage II lung adenocarcinoma. In DNA form, the CDR3 reads TGTGCCAGCAGTTACCGTTTAGCGGGGATCCTCTCCTACGAGCAGTACTTC. It encodes CASSYRLAGILSYEQYF.